The clone carrying this T cell receptor beta chain is categorized as large. With 10 bases clipped from V and 1 base from J, the junction kept 1 base outside the gene matches. The CDR3 is 13 residues long. The germline CDR1 and CDR2 sequences are WSHSY and SAAADI. TCRdb itself ran the PCR reads through MiXCR, one entry per CDR3 protein. The sample consists of around 3,900 distinct CDR3 sequences, 55% to 65% of them appearing once. This sample is drawn from a study of CD4 and CD8 cells across lung adenocarcinoma regions. The patients had localized lung adenocarcinoma, a non-small cell subtype. V is TRBV10-2 and J is TRBJ2-3; TRBD2 agrees at 11 bases. The material sequenced was CD4+ T cells from the margin of a lung tumor. The receptor was derived from a female donor with lung adenocarcinoma. The CD4 and CD8 labels of this study may be unreliable. CDR3 region: CAILAGGTDTQYF. The CDR3 bases are TGCGCCATACTAGCGGGAGGCACAGATACGCAGTATTTT.